Presented here are 18 T cell receptor beta chains from one specimen sequenced in a study of human T cells and chemical hapten exposure. MiXCR, run by TCRdb on the RACE reads, gives a single entry per CDR3 protein. This table has roughly 75,000 distinct CDR3 sequences, 7% to 9.5% appearing once. Time point here: healthy volunteer bleed at 6 weeks. Extraction yielded total RNA from whole blood (unfractionated). What was sequenced was whole blood. These receptors were collected from a female donor in good health. Some clones in this sample may be carry-over from other donors' samples.

This clonotype was seen only once. One base away lies a much larger clone, so this may be a sequencing read error. The genes are TRBV19 and TRBJ2-1; D might be TRBD2 (6 bases). CDR1 LNHDA and CDR2 SQIVND come from the germline V gene (reference sequence). CDR3 length: 12 amino acids. CDR3 DNA: TGTGCCGGTAGGCCTAGCGAAGGTGAGCAGTTCTTC. Translation gives CAGRPSEGEQFF.

This clonotype has only a few counts. The chain uses TRBV25-1 and TRBJ2-3; D is undetermined. The germline gives CDR1 MGHDK, CDR2 SYGVNS. There are 13 residues in the CDR3. V was pared by 7 bases and J by 3 bases, with 11 bases between. In DNA form, the CDR3 reads TGTGCCAGCACCTCGAAGTTGACAGATACGCAGTATTTT. It translates to CASTSKLTDTQYF.

This clonotype was found many times. The chain carries TRBV4-3 and TRBJ2-1; no clear D gene. The germline gives CDR1 LGHNA, CDR2 YSLEER. This CDR3 is 15 amino acids long. V was trimmed by 2 bases and J by 0 bases, leaving 8 bases between them. CDR3 protein: CASSQIGYSYNEQFF. The CDR3 region has the DNA TGCGCCAGCAGCCAAATCGGATACTCCTACAATGAGCAGTTCTTC.

This clonotype was detected ten times or more. This chain connects TRBV5-1 to TRBJ1-5, with D possibly TRBD1 on 5 matching bases. The V and J ends lost 0 bases and 4 bases respectively, with 11 bases between them. CDR1 and CDR2 from the germline V gene are SGHRS and YFSETQ. CDR3 length equals 15 residues. CDR3 nucleotide sequence: TGCGCCAGCAGCTTGGAAGGGGTAGGAAATCAGCCCCAGCATTTT. It is translated as CASSLEGVGNQPQHF.

This clonotype was seen only a few times. J is TRBJ1-1 and V is TRBV6-6; tentatively, D is TRBD1 (6 bases). Trimming cost V 0 bases and J 4 bases, with 15 bases left between them. CDR1 and CDR2 (germline): MNHNY, SVGAGI (reference sequence). The CDR3 length is 16 residues. CDR3: CASSYSYRQAATEAFF. In nucleotides, the CDR3 is TGTGCCAGCAGTTACTCCTACAGACAGGCAGCCACTGAAGCTTTCTTT.

This clonotype was recorded at least ten times. V gene TRBV6-5 combines with J gene TRBJ1-1; D unresolved. The CDR3 spans 12 residues. V lost 2 bases to trimming and J lost 9 bases, with 10 bases between them. Germline CDR1 is MNHEY and CDR2 is SVGAGI. CDR3 coding DNA: TGTGCCAGCAGTTACAGAGGGCATCAAGCTTTCTTT. This sequence encodes CASSYRGHQAFF.

This clonotype was observed many times. The chain employs TRBV6-1 and TRBJ1-2, with D perhaps TRBD1 (6 bases). Germline V lookup: CDR1 MNHNS, CDR2 SASEGT. Between the trimmed V and J ends, which lost 3 bases and 2 bases, there was a span of 10 bases. The CDR3 runs 14 residues. DNA of the CDR3: TGTGCCAGCAGTGAGATGGGGGCAAACTATGGCTACACCTTC. This translates into CASSEMGANYGYTF.

The rearrangement links TRBV12-3 or TRBV12-4 to TRBJ1-6; 9 positions agree with TRBD1. V lost 4 bases, J lost 9 bases, and 7 bases stayed unmatched. The CDR3 contains 15 residues. CDR3 sequence: CASSYGQGFGSPLHF. CDR3 DNA sequence: TGTGCCAGCAGTTACGGACAGGGGTTCGGTTCACCCCTCCACTTT.

This chain joins TRBV15 and TRBJ2-7, with D unclear. Trimming cost V 0 bases and J 0 bases, with 6 bases left between them. The germline CDR1 and CDR2 sequences are LNHNV and YYDKDF (reference sequence). The CDR3 has 14 amino acids. The CDR3 loop reads CATSRETVSYEQYF. The DNA for the CDR3 is TGTGCCACCAGCAGAGAAACAGTCTCCTACGAGCAGTACTTC.

The CDR3 region is CASSQDLGISSSYNSPLHF. CDR3 sequence (DNA): TGTGCCAGCAGCCAAGATCTGGGGATCTCGAGCTCCTATAATTCACCCCTCCACTTT. The chain couples TRBV3-1 to TRBJ1-6; D is undetermined. The germline V gene encodes CDR1 LGHDT and CDR2 YNNKEL (reference sequence). V was shortened by 0 bases and J by 0 bases, with 15 bases between the two germline ends. The CDR3 loop spans 19 amino acids.

In its sample, this clonotype was seen many times. This rearrangement joins TRBV4-1 to TRBJ1-4; 7 positions match TRBD1. V was clipped by 6 bases and J by 8 bases; unmatched bases: 9. The CDR3 covers 14 residues. CDR1 is MGHRA and CDR2 is YSYEKL in the germline V gene. CDR3 in DNA: TGCGCCAGCAGTAGACAGGGACGCATGGAAAAACTGTTTTTT. Protein product: CASSRQGRMEKLFF.

J is TRBJ1-5 and V is TRBV5-1, with D tentatively TRBD1 (6 bases). The CDR3 length is 19 residues. With 9 bases removed from V and 0 bases from J, the gap between germline ends came to 28 bases. Germline V lookup: CDR1 SGHRS, CDR2 YFSETQ. This CDR3 is CAITPGVFRGDNSNQPQHF. The CDR3 DNA is TGCGCCATCACACCGGGCGTTTTCAGGGGCGACAATAGCAATCAGCCCCAGCATTTT.

This clonotype was counted many times. The chain carries TRBV29-1 and TRBJ1-1; 8 positions match TRBD1. Germline loops: CDR1 SQVTM, CDR2 ANQGSEA. The CDR3 is 12 amino acids. Unmatched junction bases numbered 12, after V lost 8 bases and J lost 10 bases. DNA of the CDR3: TGCAGCCTGACCAGGGGGCCAGGGTCAGCTTTCTTT. Protein sequence: CSLTRGPGSAFF.

This clonotype was picked up many times. The chain is built from TRBV3-1 and TRBJ2-7; TRBD2 might be the D (5 bases). The V and J ends lost 4 bases and 0 bases respectively, with 10 bases between them. CDR3 size: 14 residues. Germline-derived CDR1 and CDR2 are LGHDT and YNNKEL (reference sequence). The CDR3 bases are TGTGCCAGCAGCCTGAGCGGATACTCCTACGAGCAGTACTTC. Translated: CASSLSGYSYEQYF.

This clonotype showed up many times. This rearrangement joins TRBV20-1 to TRBJ1-2; perhaps TRBD1 as D (5 bases). Germline V lookup: CDR1 DFQATT, CDR2 SNEGSKA (reference sequence). Between the trimmed V and J ends, which lost 3 bases and 3 bases, there was a span of 17 bases. This CDR3 comprises 15 residues. CDR3: CSARDRGGRYYGYTF. CDR3 DNA sequence: TGCAGTGCTAGGGATCGCGGGGGGAGATACTATGGCTACACCTTC.

Regarding this clonotype: A much larger clone differs from this one at a single base, so this may be a read error. This rearrangement joins TRBV6-4 to TRBJ2-2; the D is unclear. This CDR3 region has 12 residues. V was shortened by 6 bases and J by 9 bases, with 11 bases between the two germline ends. Germline CDR1 is MRHNA and CDR2 is SNTAGT. Here the CDR3 DNA reads TGTGCCAGCAGAACAGAGACCAGGGAGCTGTTTTTT. Its protein product is CASRTETRELFF.

J is TRBJ1-4 and V is TRBV18; D not certain. The CDR3 is made up of 15 amino acids. Deletions cut 1 base from V and 0 bases from J, with 6 bases between. CDR1 and CDR2 (germline): KGHSH, LQKENI. This CDR3 is CASSPQVATNEKLFF. In nucleotides, the CDR3 is TGTGCCAGCTCACCACAGGTTGCAACTAATGAAAAACTGTTTTTT.

This clonotype was seen a handful of times. CDR3 sequence reads: CASIRGQGYGYTF. Here the CDR3 DNA reads TGTGCCAGCATTAGGGGACAGGGCTATGGCTACACCTTC. The V gene is TRBV6-5, the J gene TRBJ1-2, with 9 bases matching TRBD1. Germline CDR1 is MNHEY and CDR2 is SVGAGI. With 7 bases clipped from V and 4 bases from J, the junction kept 4 bases outside the gene matches. This CDR3 contains 13 residues.